A selection of T cell receptor beta chains follows, all from one sample in a study of CD8 T cells in ankylosing spondylitis. TCRdb independently ran MiXCR on the 5' RACE reads; one entry per CDR3 protein. Of 700,000 to 850,000 distinct CDR3 sequences listed, 12% were seen once; the top ten hold about 0.5%. Sequencing was performed on blood, either unsorted or a sorted T cell fraction (not recorded which). These receptors were taken from a male donor with ankylosing spondylitis. The CDR3 runs from the conserved cysteine through the conserved F or W. The D gene is left open where the match is weak. Expanded clones are given a class, and other clones once, few, many or no size at all.

j_call	d_call	clone_size	v_call	cdr3_nt	cdr3_aa
TRBJ1-2	TRBD1	-	TRBV7-2	TGTGCCAGCAGCCCGGACAGGGATAACTATGGCTACACCTTC	CASSPDRDNYGYTF
TRBJ2-5	TRBD1	-	TRBV24-1	TGTGCCACCAGTGATCGAAACAGGGGGCGGGAGACCCAGTACTTC	CATSDRNRGRETQYF
TRBJ2-3	-	many	TRBV5-1	TGCGCCAGTTCCACGGGGGCCGGGCGAGATACGCAGTATTTT	CASSTGAGRDTQYF
TRBJ2-5	TRBD1	many	TRBV6-1	TGTGCCAGCAGTAATAGAGGGACAGGGTATGAGACCCAGTACTTC	CASSNRGTGYETQYF
TRBJ1-1	-	-	TRBV20-1	TGCAGTGCTAGAGATCGTCGTCAGGGTTTCCCCACTGAAGCTTTCTTT	CSARDRRQGFPTEAFF
TRBJ1-1	TRBD1	few	TRBV28	TGTGCCAGCTGGGACAGGGGGGACACTGAAGCTTTCTTT	CASWDRGDTEAFF
TRBJ2-7	-	few	TRBV6-2/TRBV6-3	TGTGCCAGCAGTCTCTGGGGGACACCCACCTACGAGCAGTACTTC	CASSLWGTPTYEQYF
TRBJ2-5	-	many	TRBV3-1	TGTGCCAGCAGCCAAGATCATAAGGTGCGGGGGACCCAGTACTTC	CASSQDHKVRGTQYF
TRBJ2-1	TRBD1	-	TRBV7-3	TGTGCCAGCAGCGCCAACACAGGGGGCTCCTACAATGAGCAGTTCTTC	CASSANTGGSYNEQFF
TRBJ1-5	TRBD1	-	TRBV7-2	TGTGCCAGCAGCTCCGGACAGGGGGCTGGACAGCCCCAGCATTTT	CASSSGQGAGQPQHF
TRBJ1-2	-	few	TRBV7-2	TGTGCCAGCAGCTTAGGGAGAAAGCCGGATAACTATGGCTACACCTTC	CASSLGRKPDNYGYTF
TRBJ2-3	-	few	TRBV5-5	TGTGCCAGCAGCTTGTTGAGCCTCGGAGGGGATACGCAGTATTTT	CASSLLSLGGDTQYF
TRBJ2-1	-	few	TRBV6-2/TRBV6-3	TGTGCCAGCAGTCTTCCCGGGGGACAGTCCAATGAGCAGTTCTTC	CASSLPGGQSNEQFF
TRBJ2-7	-	-	TRBV6-5	TGTGCCAGCAGTTACTTGGACACTTCCTACGAGCAGTACTTC	CASSYLDTSYEQYF
TRBJ2-1	-	many	TRBV9	TGTGCCAGCAGCGTAGTTTACGGCGAGGGAAATGAGCAGTTCTTC	CASSVVYGEGNEQFF
TRBJ1-5	TRBD1	many	TRBV4-2	TGTGCCAGCAGCGCGGAACAGGGGGCGCCTGATCAGCCCCAGCATTTT	CASSAEQGAPDQPQHF
TRBJ1-4	-	many	TRBV6-2/TRBV6-3	TGTGCCAGCAGAACGGGACTCACTAATGAAAAACTGTTTTTT	CASRTGLTNEKLFF
TRBJ2-1	-	few	TRBV7-9	TGTGCCAGCAGCTTACAGCGGAGGCAGTTCTTC	CASSLQRRQFF
TRBJ2-1	-	-	TRBV6-1	TGTGCCAGCAGTGACCCCGGGACCATCTACAATGAGCAGTTCTTC	CASSDPGTIYNEQFF
TRBJ2-7	-	few	TRBV6-1	TGTGCCAGCAGTACCACCCGGGGGACCTACGAGCAGTACTTC	CASSTTRGTYEQYF
TRBJ1-6	-	-	TRBV24-1	TGTGCCACCAGTGACCTCCGCGTCCACTTT	CATSDLRVHF
TRBJ2-5	-	few	TRBV4-2	TGTGCCAGCAGCCAAGAATGGGTTCAAGAGACCCAGTACTTC	CASSQEWVQETQYF
TRBJ1-1	-	-	TRBV4-2	TGTGCCAGCAGCCGAGAAAGGGGGGGAGCTTTCTTT	CASSRERGGAFF
TRBJ2-5	TRBD1	many	TRBV29-1	TGCAGCGCCATAAGGGCAGGGGGCGCGGAGACCCAGTACTTC	CSAIRAGGAETQYF
TRBJ2-5	-	few	TRBV24-1	TGTGCCACCAGTGATCCTAGGGGGGTTGGAGAGACCCAGTACTTC	CATSDPRGVGETQYF
TRBJ2-1	-	-	TRBV3-1	TGTGCCAGCAGCCCCCCGGCCGCGGGACCAAATGAGCAGTTCTTC	CASSPPAAGPNEQFF
TRBJ1-3	-	-	TRBV7-3	TGTGCCAGCAGCTTAACGGGCGGCAGCTCTGGAAACACCATATATTTT	CASSLTGGSSGNTIYF
TRBJ2-5	-	few	TRBV6-2/TRBV6-3	TGTGCCAGCAGTTCTCACAGGGAAGACGAGACCCAGTACTTC	CASSSHREDETQYF
TRBJ2-3	-	few	TRBV20-1	TGCAGTGCTGTTGTAGGGAGCTCAGATACGCAGTATTTT	CSAVVGSSDTQYF
TRBJ1-2	-	many	TRBV29-1	TGCATCACTCGGCAGGGCGCGCTGGGCTACACCTTC	CITRQGALGYTF
TRBJ2-3	-	-	TRBV7-3	TGTGCCAGCAGCTTACGAGGCGGACGAATGGATACGCAGTATTTT	CASSLRGGRMDTQYF
TRBJ1-2	TRBD1	few	TRBV6-2/TRBV6-3	TGTGCCAGCACCTCTCACATCGGACAGGGATTGTATGGCTACACCTTC	CASTSHIGQGLYGYTF
TRBJ1-6	TRBD1	few	TRBV14	TGTGCCAGCAGCCAGATGGGGACAGGCAATTCACCCCTCCACTTT	CASSQMGTGNSPLHF
TRBJ2-3	TRBD1	-	TRBV10-3	TGTGCCATCAGTGGTAGGCAGGGGGAAAAAACAGATACGCAGTATTTT	CAISGRQGEKTDTQYF
TRBJ2-1	TRBD1	-	TRBV6-5	TGTGCCAGCAGTTATCGGGACAGGGGACACAATGAGCAGTTCTTC	CASSYRDRGHNEQFF
TRBJ2-1	TRBD2	-	TRBV19	TGTGCCAGTAGTAGTGGTAGCGGGGGCCTAAACAATGAGCAGTTCTTC	CASSSGSGGLNNEQFF
TRBJ1-1	-	-	TRBV5-1	TGCGCCAGCAGCCCCCAGTCGGCGAACACTGAAGCTTTCTTT	CASSPQSANTEAFF
TRBJ2-1	-	-	TRBV6-2/TRBV6-3	TGTGCCAGCACACCTAGCTATACAACGAATGAGCAGTTCTTC	CASTPSYTTNEQFF
TRBJ2-3	-	few	TRBV7-9	TGTGCCAGCAGCTTAGTGACACCTAGCACAGATACGCAGTATTTT	CASSLVTPSTDTQYF
TRBJ2-7	-	few	TRBV29-1	TGCAGCGTTGTTGCCCCCACAGGGAGTATTGCCTACGAGCAGTACTTC	CSVVAPTGSIAYEQYF
TRBJ2-7	-	many	TRBV6-1	TGTGCCAGCAGCGCCGGGACTTTGGGGGGCGAGCAGTACTTC	CASSAGTLGGEQYF
TRBJ2-7	TRBD2	many	TRBV29-1	TGCAGCGCCCGGGGGGGATCTGGAAGCTCCTACGAGCAGTACTTC	CSARGGSGSSYEQYF
TRBJ2-1	-	many	TRBV29-1	TGCAGCGCTCAGGAAGATTGGGGGGCTAACTACAATGAGCAGTTCTTC	CSAQEDWGANYNEQFF
TRBJ1-2	-	-	TRBV27	TGTGCCAGCAGTGCCCAACAGGGCTATGGCTACACCTTC	CASSAQQGYGYTF
TRBJ2-4	-	few	TRBV28	TGTGCCAGCAGTTTCTCCGGGATGAACATTCAGTACTTC	CASSFSGMNIQYF